This T cell receptor (beta chain) is from a study of blood T cell repertoires in COVID-19. Background on the study: Sources were T cells, B-cell-depleted T cells, or PBMCs; the material itself was cDNA or gDNA.

Recovered Cohort 3 donors showed two negative PCRs, clearance, or symptom resolution. V was trimmed by 4 bases and J by 10 bases, leaving 13 bases between them. Per the germline V gene, CDR1 is MDHEN and CDR2 is SYDVKM. This CDR3 has 12 amino acids. The authors' processing: Amplifying reference gene primers gave estimates of nucleated cell counts. The repertoire was sequenced with immunoSEQ multiplex PCR; TCRdb's copy has only in-frame clones and lacks some. That table furnishes V, J and clone size, whereas the DNA furnished D and trimming. This table has about 250,000 clones, under 95% appearing once.

Material for sequencing was PBMCs or T cells enriched from blood (not recorded which). The chain couples TRBV28 to TRBJ1-2; D might be TRBD1 (6 bases). The origin of this receptor is a woman aged 18-35 years who had recovered from COVID-19. The CDR3 region has the DNA TGTGCCAGCAGTTCCCCTGCAGGGGACTACACCTTC. It encodes CASSSPAGDYTF.